A single sample gave rise to the 29 T cell receptor beta chains below, sequenced in a study of blood T cell repertoires in COVID-19. Profiling relied on immunoSEQ multiplex PCR, and the TCRdb table lists in-frame clones only, not all of them. The sample has about 150,000 clones, around 78% seen once; the top ten hold around 1.7%. The sequenced material came from peripheral blood. The receptors come from an elderly man with acute or convalescent COVID-19.

This rearrangement joins TRBV29-1 to TRBJ1-4, with a possible D match to TRBD1 (5 bases). The CDR3 contains 12 residues. Germline V gene lookup returns CDR1 SQVTM and CDR2 ANQGSEA. Trimming took 4 bases from V and 8 from J, leaving 11 bases between them. The CDR3 loop reads CSVGGTGEKLFF. CDR3 nucleotides: TGCAGCGTTGGCGGGACGGGGGAAAAACTGTTTTTT.

This chain uses TRBV2 with TRBJ2-7; no clear D gene. The CDR3 sequence is 11 residues long. Germline-derived CDR1 and CDR2 are SNHLY and FYNNEI. The V end was cut by 6 bases, the J end by 7 bases, with 10 bases between. The CDR3 nucleotides are TGTGCCAGCAGCACCTCTCGGGAGCAGTACGTC. Translation: CASSTSREQYV.

The rearrangement joins TRBV7-2 to TRBJ1-2; D possibly corresponds to TRBD1 (5 bases). This CDR3 has 13 amino acids. Between the trimmed V and J ends, which lost 3 bases and 3 bases, there was a span of 8 bases. Germline V gives CDR1 SGHTA, CDR2 FQGNSA. CDR3 protein: CASSLGGDYGYTF. The CDR3 DNA reads as TGTGCCAGCAGCTTGGGGGGAGACTATGGCTACACCTTC.

This chain joins TRBV6-6 and TRBJ2-1, with TRBD2 matching 10 bases. Germline V CDR1 and CDR2: MNHNY, SVGAGI (reference sequence). The trim removed 2 bases at V and 9 bases at J, leaving 10 bases unmatched. The CDR3 is made up of 16 amino acids. The DNA of the CDR3 is TGTGCCAGCAGTTACCCCTCAGCGGGGGGGCTACCTGAGCAGTTCTTC. Translated, it gives CASSYPSAGGLPEQFF.

The chain combines TRBV6-5 with TRBJ1-1; possibly TRBD1 for D (6 bases). Deletions cut 3 bases from V and 14 bases from J, with 22 bases between. Germline V CDR1 and CDR2: MNHEY, SVGAGI. The CDR3 covers 14 residues. The CDR3 loop is CASSYGQPPSKSFF. The CDR3 DNA reads TGTGCCAGCAGTTATGGACAGCCCCCGTCGAAAAGCTTCTTT.

The chain couples TRBV7-2 to TRBJ2-1, with D maybe TRBD1 (8 bases). V was shortened by 5 bases and J by 16 bases, with 15 bases between the two germline ends. Per germline, CDR1 SGHTA and CDR2 FQGNSA. The CDR3 sequence is 11 residues long. CDR3 nucleotide sequence: TGTGCCAGCAGCCAAACAGGGGGGGGCTTCTTC. Protein product: CASSQTGGGFF.

The chain carries TRBV18 and TRBJ2-1, with 7 bases fitting TRBD1. With V trimmed by 6 bases and J by 9 bases, 14 bases remained unmatched. Germline CDR1 KGHSH, CDR2 LQKENI. This CDR3 region has 15 residues. The CDR3, as DNA: TGTGCCAGCTCCACAAACGGAGGCACAGGGGCTGAGCAGTTCTTC. Translated: CASSTNGGTGAEQFF.

This clone appeared a single time. The gene calls are TRBV19 and TRBJ2-2; no definite D call. CDR1 is LNHDA and CDR2 is SQIVND in the germline V gene (reference sequence). This CDR3 comprises 11 residues. V gave up 5 bases and J gave up 8 bases, with 6 bases separating them. Here the CDR3 reads CASSESGELFF. The CDR3 DNA follows: TGTGCCAGTAGTGAGTCTGGGGAGCTGTTTTTT.

V usage is TRBV7-9 and J usage is TRBJ1-2; maybe TRBD1 (5 bases). The CDR3 is made up of 17 amino acids. The V end lost 7 bases, the J end lost 4 bases, and 25 bases lay between the germline ends. Germline values: CDR1 SEHNR, CDR2 FQNEAQ (reference sequence). CDR3 DNA sequence: TGTGCCAGCACCCAACACGTTCCAGGGTACAACTCCTATGGCTACACCTTC. This sequence encodes CASTQHVPGYNSYGYTF.

The table lists this clone with a count of one. As DNA, the CDR3 is TGTGCCAGCAGCCCGACAGGGCTTTCTGGAAACACCATATATTTT. Protein sequence: CASSPTGLSGNTIYF. The rearrangement links TRBV11-3 to TRBJ1-3, with 7 bases lining up with TRBD1. The CDR3 totals 15 residues. CDR1 and CDR2 from the germline V gene are SGHNT and YENEEA. Losses at the gene ends were 5 bases for V and 1 base for J; bases not matched to a gene: 5.

This chain joins TRBV24-1 and TRBJ2-7, with 7 nucleotides matching TRBD1. The germline V gene has CDR1 KGHDR and CDR2 SFDVKD. Losses at the gene ends were 11 bases for V and 2 bases for J; bases not matched to a gene: 11. The CDR3 runs to 14 residues. The CDR3 sequence: CASRWTGTTYEQYV. The CDR3, as DNA: TGTGCCAGCCGTTGGACAGGCACTACCTACGAGCAGTACGTC.

This clone has a single count. The V and J genes are TRBV7-9 and TRBJ1-1; D is uncertain. The ends were cut back, 5 bases at V and 5 bases at J, with 9 bases in the middle. Germline V gene data show CDR1 as SEHNR and CDR2 as FQNEAQ (reference sequence). The CDR3 loop spans 12 amino acids. DNA for the CDR3: TGTGCCAGCAGCCAAGCGAATACTGAAGCTTTCTTT. Protein product: CASSQANTEAFF.

The genes are TRBV18 and TRBJ2-7; 11 bases are shared with TRBD2. V shed 5 bases and J 1 base; nucleotides not matched to a gene: 1. CDR3 length: 14 residues. Per the germline V gene, CDR1 is KGHSH and CDR2 is LQKENI. The chain's CDR3 is CASSRLAGSYEQYV. The CDR3 nucleotides are TGTGCCAGCTCAAGACTAGCGGGGTCCTACGAGCAGTACGTC.

V is TRBV19 and J is TRBJ1-6; the match to TRBD1 covers 7 bases. The CDR3 runs to 13 residues. V trimming: 11 bases; J trimming: 6 bases; junction bases outside the gene matches: 7. Germline lookup yields CDR1 LNHDA and CDR2 SQIVND (reference sequence). As DNA, the CDR3 is TGTGCCTCACAGACAGGGACTAATTCACCCCTCCACTTT. Amino acids: CASQTGTNSPLHF. The full variable domain, completed using reference TRBV19 and TRBJ1-6, is DGGITQSPKYLFRKEGQNVTLSCEQNLNHDAMYWYRQDPGQGLRLIYYSQIVNDFQKGDIAEGYSVSREKKESFPLTVTSAQKNPTAFYLCASQTGTNSPLHFGNGTRLTVT.

The CDR3 DNA reads as TGTGCCAGCAGTTTAGCTGGGCCTAATCGGCAGTACGTC. Translating gives CASSLAGPNRQYV. The chain links TRBV28 to TRBJ2-7; D gene uncertain. The CDR3 covers 13 residues. V lost 2 bases and J 9 bases, leaving 14 bases between the germline ends. The germline CDR1 and CDR2 sequences are MDHEN and SYDVKM.

This clone was found a few times. The chain couples TRBV7-2 to TRBJ1-6, with D unresolved. The CDR3 runs 14 residues. With 5 bases removed from V and 10 bases from J, the gap between germline ends came to 15 bases. Looked up from germline, CDR1 is SGHTA and CDR2 is FQGNSA. CDR3 DNA sequence: TGTGCCAGCAGCCCTCAGGCAGGAGGGTCACCCCTCCACTTT. It codes for CASSPQAGGSPLHF.

This rearrangement joins TRBV11-2 to TRBJ1-6; D is uncertain. CDR3 size: 15 residues. The germline V gene encodes CDR1 SGHAT and CDR2 FQNNGV. Trimming shortened V by 4 bases and J by 5 bases, and 12 bases separated the two germline ends. CDR3 nucleotides: TGTGCCAGCAGCTCCTTCGCGGGTAATAATTCACCCCTCCACTTT. Translated: CASSSFAGNNSPLHF.

The chain couples TRBV4-2 to TRBJ2-3, with TRBD2 matching 8 bases. The junction had 12 bases not matched to a gene; V was cut back by 2 bases and J by 2 bases. CDR3 length: 18 residues. Germline V gives CDR1 LGHNA, CDR2 YNFKEQ. CDR3 loop: CASSQLPGQRGNTDTQYF. The CDR3 bases are TGTGCCAGCAGCCAACTCCCTGGGCAGCGGGGGAACACAGATACGCAGTATTTT.

The chain employs TRBV28 and TRBJ1-6; 10 nucleotides line up with TRBD1. V lost 3 bases to trimming and J lost 18 bases; unmatched junction nucleotides: 5. Germline V gene lookup returns CDR1 MDHEN and CDR2 SYDVKM. The CDR3 has 12 residues. CDR3 sequence (DNA): TGTGCCAGCAGTTTTTTGGGACAGGGGCCCCACTTT. Translating it yields CASSFLGQGPHF. The whole variable domain, remainder taken from reference TRBV28 and TRBJ1-6, is DVKVTQSSRYLVKRTGEKVFLECVQDMDHENMFWYRQDPGLGLRLIYFSYDVKMKEKGDIPEGYSVSREKKERFSLILESASTNQTSMYLCASSFLGQGPHFGNGTRLTVT.

The J gene is TRBJ2-1, the V gene TRBV5-4; 7 bases map to TRBD2. Germline CDR1 SGHNT, CDR2 YYREEE (reference sequence). The CDR3 is made up of 16 amino acids. V gave up 2 bases and J gave up 4 bases; unmatched junction bases: 9. CDR3 sequence reads: CASSFGVPGGYNEQFF. CDR3 nucleotides: TGTGCCAGCAGCTTTGGGGTGCCGGGAGGATACAATGAGCAGTTCTTC.

The chain carries TRBV5-5 and TRBJ1-3; maybe TRBD1 (6 bases). CDR3 length equals 14 residues. V was pared by 6 bases and J by 0 bases, with 10 bases between. Germline V lookup: CDR1 SGHKS, CDR2 YYEKEE (reference sequence). CDR3: CASIGQLSGNTIYF. CDR3 nucleotide sequence: TGTGCCAGCATCGGACAGCTCTCTGGAAACACCATATATTTT.

CDR3 in DNA: TGCGCCAGCAGCTTGGCGTCTAGCGGCACCGGGGAGCTGTTTTTT. Translating gives CASSLASSGTGELFF. This chain uses TRBV5-1 with TRBJ2-2; TRBD2 matches 7 bases. J was trimmed by 4 bases and V by 0 bases; bases with no gene match: 3. The V gene's germline CDR1 is SGHRS and CDR2 YFSETQ. The CDR3 spans 15 residues. Full variable domain (missing parts from reference TRBV5-1 and TRBJ2-2): KAGVTQTPRYLIKTRGQQVTLSCSPISGHRSVSWYQQTPGQGLQFLFEYFSETQRNKGNFPGRFSGRQFSNSRSEMNVSTLELGDSALYLCASSLASSGTGELFFGEGSRLTVL.

This clone has more than one count but fewer than ten. The chain has TRBV6-5 and TRBJ1-2; D possibly corresponds to TRBD1 (6 bases). Deletions cut 5 bases from V and 4 bases from J, with 8 bases between. This CDR3 comprises 12 residues. Germline values: CDR1 MNHEY, CDR2 SVGAGI. The CDR3 reads CASSQDSYGYTF. The CDR3 DNA sequence: TGTGCCAGCAGTCAGGACAGCTATGGCTACACCTTC.

The chain has TRBV9 and TRBJ1-3; maybe TRBD1 (5 bases). Deletions cut 5 bases from V and 0 bases from J, with 12 bases between. The CDR3 covers 15 residues. The germline V gene has CDR1 SGDLS and CDR2 YYNGEE. CDR3 DNA sequence: TGTGCCAGCAGTAAAGACAGCTTCTCTGGAAACACCATATATTTT. Amino acid sequence: CASSKDSFSGNTIYF.

The chain is built from TRBV2 and TRBJ2-3, with 7 bases fitting TRBD2. The CDR3 extends over 15 amino acids. Germline V gives CDR1 SNHLY, CDR2 FYNNEI. Losses at the gene ends were 2 bases for V and 2 bases for J; bases not matched to a gene: 4. The CDR3 DNA is TGTGCCAGCAGTGAAAAGCGGGATGTCACAGATACGCAGTATTTT. Encoded protein: CASSEKRDVTDTQYF.

The V and J genes are TRBV11-3 and TRBJ1-2; the match to TRBD1 covers 10 bases. This CDR3 is built from 14 residues. The trim removed 5 bases at V and 8 bases at J, leaving 8 bases unmatched. Per the germline V gene, CDR1 is SGHNT and CDR2 is YENEEA. CDR3 coding DNA: TGTGCCAGCAGCCAAACCGGGACAGGGGTAGGCTACACCTTC. It yields the protein CASSQTGTGVGYTF.

The chain carries TRBV3-1 (or the pseudogene TRBV3-2) and TRBJ1-2, with 10 bases aligning to TRBD1. V gave up 5 bases and J gave up 8 bases; unmatched junction bases: 5. Germline values: CDR1 LGHDT, CDR2 YNNKEL (reference sequence). The CDR3 length is 13 residues. DNA for the CDR3: TGTGCCAGCAGCTCCGGGACAGGGGACGGCTACACCTTC. It yields the protein CASSSGTGDGYTF.

This chain uses TRBV15 with TRBJ2-7; D uncertain. Trimming took off 0 bases at V and 3 bases at J, with 6 bases between the two ends. The CDR3 has 13 amino acids. Germline V gene sequence: CDR1 LNHNV, CDR2 YYDKDF (reference sequence). In DNA, the CDR3 is TGTGCCACCAGCAGAGACCCCGGCTACGAGCAGTACTTC. Protein product: CATSRDPGYEQYF.

The chain recombines TRBV5-4 with TRBJ2-2, with D hard to call. Between the trimmed V and J ends, which lost 1 base and 6 bases, there was a span of 10 bases. The CDR3 sequence is 14 residues long. Per germline, CDR1 SGHNT and CDR2 YYREEE (reference sequence). The CDR3 region has the DNA TGTGCCAGCAGCTTGTCCTATCCCCCCGGGGAGCTGTTTTTT. Encoded protein: CASSLSYPPGELFF.